The T cell receptor (beta chain) described here comes from a study of blood T cells in healthy people across ages. This clonotype occurred many times. Its antigen is currently unknown. Whole-study findings and limits: Any changes in expanded clonotypes were possibly confounded, as donor CMV status remained unknown.

Sample-barcoded 5' priming and a J-beta primer mix drove a second PCR of about 7 to 11 cycles. Each CDR3 protein is one row after TCRdb ran MiXCR on the 5' RACE reads. Of 850,000 or so distinct CDR3 sequences listed, around 30% are singletons. V was clipped by 4 bases and J by 6 bases, with 22 bases between them. Germline CDR1 is SGHAT and CDR2 is FQNNGV. The CDR3 has 17 residues. This chain links TRBV11-2 with TRBJ2-1; D remains ambiguous. Sequencing was carried out using blood. The clonotype originates from a woman older than 75 in good health. The CDR3, as DNA: TGTGCCAGCAGCTCTATCGAAGGGCGTAGACCGGGCAATGAGCAGTTCTTC. This sequence encodes CASSSIEGRRPGNEQFF.